The 19 T cell receptor beta chains presented below share a single source sample, sequenced in a study of cytomegalovirus exposure and HLA in healthy donors. Use of 60 Vbeta and 13 Jbeta primers characterized the PCR. Only in-frame clones appear in the TCRdb table, and some are missing; sequencing was by immunoSEQ multiplex PCR. The sample records approximately 100,000 clones, roughly 9.1% being singletons. Sequencing input: PBMCs. The receptors stem from a man between 40 and 49 years old in good health and CMV-seropositive.

This clone was observed at least ten times. The CDR3 coding sequence is TGTGCCAGCAGTAGCGGGACAGGACACACCGGGGAGCTGTTTTTT. Protein sequence: CASSSGTGHTGELFF. The V and J genes are TRBV28 and TRBJ2-2; TRBD1 might be the D (8 bases). Germline assignment: CDR1 MDHEN and CDR2 SYDVKM. Trimming pared 5 bases from V and 3 bases from J, leaving 13 bases between. The CDR3 is 15 amino acids. Combining the CDR3 with reference TRBV28 and TRBJ2-2 gives the whole variable domain DVKVTQSSRYLVKRTGEKVFLECVQDMDHENMFWYRQDPGLGLRLIYFSYDVKMKEKGDIPEGYSVSREKKERFSLILESASTNQTSMYLCASSSGTGHTGELFFGEGSRLTVL.

In its sample, this clone was seen a few times. The sample carries other DNA sequences with the same CDR3. This rearrangement joins TRBV19 to TRBJ1-1; no reliable D call. V was cut by 3 bases and J by 0 bases, with 5 bases left in between. Germline loops: CDR1 LNHDA, CDR2 SQIVND (reference sequence). CDR3 length: 13 residues. In DNA form, the CDR3 reads TGTGCCAGTAGTATTACGGTGAACACTGAAGCTTTCTTT. Amino acids: CASSITVNTEAFF.

This clone was counted between two and nine times. This rearrangement joins TRBV11-3 to TRBJ2-1, with a tentative D call TRBD2 (5 bases). Germline V gene data show CDR1 as SGHNT and CDR2 as YENEEA. The CDR3 length is 15 residues. Trimming cost V 5 bases and J 4 bases, with 15 bases left between them. CDR3 region: CASSRGGITYNEQFF. CDR3 bases: TGTGCCAGCAGCCGGGGTGGTATAACGTACAATGAGCAGTTCTTC.

The chain joins TRBV23-1 to TRBJ2-1, with 8 nucleotides matching TRBD2. TRBV23-1 is identified as an open reading frame with a role that is uncertain. The CDR3 sequence is 17 residues long. With V trimmed by 2 bases and J by 5 bases, 11 bases remained unmatched. CDR3 DNA sequence: TGCGCCAGCAGTCAACATTTTCCCGGGAGGGCCGACAATGAGCAGTTCTTC. It specifies CASSQHFPGRADNEQFF.

This chain links TRBV9 with TRBJ2-7; 8 positions match TRBD2. Germline V gene data show CDR1 as SGDLS and CDR2 as YYNGEE. The ends lost 4 bases at V and 1 base at J; junction bases unmatched: 4. The CDR3 is made up of 14 amino acids. The CDR3 sequence: CASSPGTSSYEQYF. In DNA, the CDR3 is TGTGCCAGCAGCCCCGGGACTAGTTCCTACGAGCAGTACTTC. Using reference TRBV9 and TRBJ2-7 for the parts outside the CDR3, the full variable domain is DSGVTQTPKHLITATGQRVTLRCSPRSGDLSVYWYQQSLDQGLQFLIQYYNGEERAKGNILERFSAQQFPDLHSELNLSSLELGDSALYFCASSPGTSSYEQYFGPGTRLTVT.

This chain connects TRBV7-3 to TRBJ2-1, with a tentative D call TRBD2 (6 bases). Germline-derived CDR1 and CDR2 are SGHTA and FQGTGA. This CDR3 is 13 amino acids long. Trimming shortened V by 2 bases and J by 5 bases, and 7 bases separated the two germline ends. DNA of the CDR3: TGTGCCAGCAGCTTAGCGGGAAACAATGAGCAGTTCTTC. Translated: CASSLAGNNEQFF.

The chain couples TRBV9 to TRBJ2-3; weak D call: TRBD1 (6 bases). The germline V gene has CDR1 SGDLS and CDR2 YYNGEE. Deletions cut 3 bases from V and 2 bases from J, with 25 bases between. The CDR3 is made up of 19 amino acids. The CDR3 sequence: CASSDNRAPGPEHTDTQYF. The CDR3 DNA follows: TGTGCCAGCAGCGATAACAGGGCGCCGGGTCCTGAGCACACAGATACGCAGTATTTT. The full variable domain, completed using reference TRBV9 and TRBJ2-3, is DSGVTQTPKHLITATGQRVTLRCSPRSGDLSVYWYQQSLDQGLQFLIQYYNGEERAKGNILERFSAQQFPDLHSELNLSSLELGDSALYFCASSDNRAPGPEHTDTQYFGPGTRLTVL.

Worth noting for this clone: A junction boundary mismatches the germline segment, possibly from a read error. The chain has TRBV12-5 and TRBJ2-5; possible D gene TRBD1, 6 bases. This CDR3 has 11 amino acids. Per germline, CDR1 LGHNT and CDR2 FRNRAP. The CDR3 sequence is CASGSWDKLNF. The CDR3 DNA follows: TGTGCTAGTGGTTCATGGGACAAATTAAACTTC.

DNA of the CDR3: TGTGCCAGTAGTAAGGCGGGACAGGGGATGAGAGGCTACACCTTC. It yields the protein CASSKAGQGMRGYTF. J is TRBJ1-2 and V is TRBV19; 10 bases line up with TRBD1. The germline gives CDR1 LNHDA, CDR2 SQIVND (reference sequence). This CDR3 comprises 15 residues. J was trimmed by 8 bases and V by 4 bases; bases with no gene match: 10.

The gene calls are TRBV10-1 and TRBJ2-5; possible D gene TRBD2, 6 bases. Germline V gene sequence: CDR1 WNHNN, CDR2 SYGVQD (reference sequence). V gave up 0 bases and J gave up 4 bases, with 12 bases separating them. The CDR3 has 15 amino acids. CDR3 protein: CASSESGKGGETQYF. CDR3 coding DNA: TGCGCCAGCAGTGAGTCGGGGAAGGGAGGAGAGACCCAGTACTTC.

The chain links TRBV6-5 to TRBJ2-3; D gene ambiguous. Germline V lookup: CDR1 MNHEY, CDR2 SVGAGI. Trimming took off 6 bases at V and 2 bases at J, with 3 bases between the two ends. The CDR3 loop spans 11 amino acids. DNA of the CDR3: TGTGCCAGCAGCCACACAGATACGCAGTATTTT. Translation gives CASSHTDTQYF.

This chain uses TRBV7-9 with TRBJ2-7; tentatively, D is TRBD2 (5 bases). This CDR3 spans 12 amino acids. CDR1 and CDR2 from the germline V gene are SEHNR and FQNEAQ (reference sequence). V was pared by 3 bases and J by 4 bases, with 7 bases between. The CDR3 bases are TGTGCCAGCAGCTTGAGCGGATACGAGCAGTACTTC. This sequence encodes CASSLSGYEQYF. The full variable domain, in which reference TRBV7-9 and TRBJ2-7 provide the parts outside the CDR3, is DTGVSQNPRHKITKRGQNVTFRCDPISEHNRLYWYRQTLGQGPEFLTYFQNEAQLEKSRLLSDRFSAERPKGSFSTLEIQRTEQGDSAMYLCASSLSGYEQYFGPGTRLTVT.

The chain carries TRBV25-1 and TRBJ2-1, with 10 bases fitting TRBD1. The CDR3 length is 18 residues. The V gene end was trimmed by 6 bases and the J gene end by 7 bases; junction bases not matched to a gene: 18. Germline CDR1 MGHDK, CDR2 SYGVNS. CDR3 sequence: CASRRTGGLLVSRNEQFF. CDR3 coding DNA: TGTGCCAGCAGACGGACAGGGGGGCTATTGGTGTCTAGGAATGAGCAGTTCTTC. The full variable domain, its missing parts supplied by reference TRBV25-1 and TRBJ2-1, is EADIYQTPRYLVIGTGKKITLECSQTMGHDKMYWYQQDPGMELHLIHYSYGVNSTEKGDLSSESTVSRIRTEHFPLTLESARPSHTSQYLCASRRTGGLLVSRNEQFFGPGTRLTVL.

A few counts support this clone. The rearrangement uses TRBV25-1 and TRBJ2-1, with D possibly being TRBD1 (7 bases). This CDR3 comprises 17 residues. Germline loops: CDR1 MGHDK, CDR2 SYGVNS. The germline V and J ends were trimmed by 6 bases and 0 bases, with 18 bases remaining between them. The chain's CDR3 is CASSEPAGQTSYNEQFF. In nucleotides, the CDR3 is TGTGCCAGCAGCGAGCCCGCGGGACAGACCTCCTACAATGAGCAGTTCTTC.

This clone has more than one count but fewer than ten. CDR3 sequence reads: CASSRGTSANPNEQFF. As DNA, the CDR3 is TGTGCCAGCTCACGCGGGACTAGCGCTAACCCCAATGAGCAGTTCTTC. The chain employs TRBV18 and TRBJ2-1; 10 nucleotides line up with TRBD2. The length of the CDR3 is 16 residues. Looked up from germline, CDR1 is KGHSH and CDR2 is LQKENI. Losses at the gene ends were 4 bases for V and 6 bases for J; bases not matched to a gene: 9.

The DNA of the CDR3 is TGTGCCAGCTCACCGGGACAGGGGGCAACCTATCGCAATCAGCCCCAGCATTTT. This translates into CASSPGQGATYRNQPQHF. The rearrangement links TRBV18 to TRBJ1-5, with 12 bases fitting TRBD1. V lost 3 bases to trimming and J lost 2 bases; unmatched junction nucleotides: 8. The CDR3 totals 18 residues. Germline CDR1 KGHSH, CDR2 LQKENI.

CDR3: CSVEAGDFNEQFF. The CDR3 DNA reads TGCAGCGTTGAGGCAGGGGATTTCAATGAGCAGTTCTTC. The genes are TRBV29-1 and TRBJ2-1, with D possibly matching TRBD1 (6 bases). The V and J ends lost 3 bases and 6 bases respectively, with 12 bases between them. The length of the CDR3 is 13 residues. Germline-derived CDR1 and CDR2 are SQVTM and ANQGSEA.

This clone has a handful of counts. The CDR3 region is CASSEGGARLQETQYF. The CDR3 region has the DNA TGTGCCAGCAGTGAAGGTGGTGCCAGGTTGCAAGAGACCCAGTACTTC. This rearrangement joins TRBV6-1 to TRBJ2-5, with D unclear. Trimming shortened V by 1 base and J by 2 bases, and 14 bases separated the two germline ends. Germline V gene sequence: CDR1 MNHNS, CDR2 SASEGT. The CDR3 extends over 16 amino acids.

The V and J genes are TRBV5-1 and TRBJ2-5; tentatively, D is TRBD1 (6 bases). The CDR3 sequence is 14 residues long. Germline CDR1 reads SGHRS; CDR2 reads YFSETQ. The V end lost 4 bases, the J end lost 5 bases, and 15 bases lay between the germline ends. In DNA, the CDR3 is TGCGCCAGCAGCGGGTCACAGGGACGGGAGACCCAGTACTTC. Residues: CASSGSQGRETQYF.